This T cell receptor (beta chain) was documented in a study of T cell responses to AZD1222 COVID-19 vaccine (dated by TCRdb to the early 2020s). With respect to the entire study: AZD1222 recipients with second doses at about 4 weeks or about 12 weeks were pooled, because spike-specific TCR depth and breadth did not differ between schedules. A total of about 230 trial participants underwent TCR sequencing, of whom roughly 210 received two doses of AZD1222 and some 26 received two doses of the MenACWY control vaccine. Trial participants were enrolled by age into 18-55, 56-69 and 70-plus year subgroups, with 148, 28 and 57 TCR-sequenced participants respectively. What the work shows at the level of the full study, not this receptor alone: Epitopes outside the regions mutated in the B.1.351 and B.1.1.7 variants were reportedly recognized by nearly half of the unique spike-specific TCRs. A significant rise in spike-specific TCR breadth and depth was observed after two AZD1222 doses relative to day 0 and relative to MenACWY recipients. The 56-69-year group was small, and its depth increase did not reach significance, likely because of low power. Most participants were white British and females outnumbered males, and the authors suggested that clonal diversity may have been underestimated. No day 14 peak-response samples were available, so repertoires were characterized only after the peak T cell response. The whole spike protein was spanned by vaccine-associated CD4 TCRs, and dominant responses were seen in regions 160-218 and 743-854. Conclusions about previously exposed vaccinees were limited because only 6 or 7 AZD1222 recipients were SARS-CoV-2 seropositive at baseline.

From the germline V gene (reference sequence), CDR1 is MNHEY and CDR2 is SMNVEV. The trim is 4 bases for V and 0 bases for J, with a gap of 22 bases between the germline ends. The CDR3 has 19 amino acids, counting the end cysteine and phenylalanine. CDR3 DNA is the only sequence kept; it has 57 bases, read in frame from the first base. The CDR3 regions of human TCRbeta chains were analyzed by immunosequencing. The original methods were these. Repertoire TCRs were matched against a reference library of SARS-CoV-2-specific TCRs generated with the MIRA antigen-specificity platform. Breadth was defined as the fraction of unique TCRs that were SARS-CoV-2-associated, and depth was defined as the fraction of total T cells that were SARS-CoV-2-associated. Using the MIRA data, each spike-specific TCR was mapped to the spike region that the TCR reacts to and placed in a CD4 or CD8 class. Log10-transformed breadth and depth values were compared by one-way ANOVA with Sidak's multiple comparisons tests. The table comes from immuneACCESS by way of TCRdb, which keeps in-frame sequences with V and J called. Part of the clones is missing from these tables; in studies checked, under half for an unresolved V gene and the rest for unknown reasons. The V and J calls and clone size were taken over from that table, and D and trimming were inferred from the DNA. For this sample the table gives over 100,000 clones, of which 89% were detected only once. Around 5.9% of the sample comes from the top ten.

Interpreted using the paper, the time point label stands for: baseline before first vaccination. Vaccinee samples were obtained from the UK trials COV001 and COV002, which included a single-blind randomized controlled phase 2/3 trial of AZD1222 (ChAdOx1 nCoV-19) in healthy adults. For TCRbeta chain sequencing, PBMC samples were collected from trial participants at day 0 and at day 28 after the second dose. Notes on this clone: Its antigen is not yet known. Nothing much larger sits one base from this clone, and base qualities are not available.

The material was peripheral blood, obtained on day 0 of AZD1222 vaccination. The rearrangement joined TRBV27 to TRBJ2-1, with the identity of the D gene unclear. The source of this sequence is an adult in good health. The sequenced DNA: TGTGCCAGCAGTTCACCTGGGAAAGCACCACCAAGCTCCTACAATGAGCAGTTCTTC. Translated, this is CASSSPGKAPPSSYNEQFF.